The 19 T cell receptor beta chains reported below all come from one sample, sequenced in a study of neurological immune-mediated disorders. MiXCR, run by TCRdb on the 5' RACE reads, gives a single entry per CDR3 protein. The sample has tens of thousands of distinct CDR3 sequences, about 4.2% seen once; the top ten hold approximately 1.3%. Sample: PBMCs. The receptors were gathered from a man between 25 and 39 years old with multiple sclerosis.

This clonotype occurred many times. In DNA form, the CDR3 reads TGCGCCAGCAGCCAAGCGTACAGTTCCTACGAGCAGTACTTC. As protein: CASSQAYSSYEQYF. This sequence joins TRBV4-1 and TRBJ2-7; D is unclear. Per germline, CDR1 MGHRA and CDR2 YSYEKL. The CDR3 contains 14 residues. Trimming stripped 1 base from V and 1 base from J, with 8 bases between.

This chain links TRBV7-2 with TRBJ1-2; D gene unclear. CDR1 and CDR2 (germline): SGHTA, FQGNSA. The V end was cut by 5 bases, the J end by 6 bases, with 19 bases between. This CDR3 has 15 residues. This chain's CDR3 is CASSPNRERRDGYTF. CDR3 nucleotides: TGTGCCAGCAGCCCCAACCGGGAAAGGAGGGATGGCTACACCTTC.

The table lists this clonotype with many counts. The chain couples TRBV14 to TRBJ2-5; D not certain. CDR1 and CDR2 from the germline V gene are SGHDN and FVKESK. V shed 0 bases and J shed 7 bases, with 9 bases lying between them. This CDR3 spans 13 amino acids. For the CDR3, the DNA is TGTGCCAGCAGCCAAGATGTGTGGGGGACCCAGTACTTC. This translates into CASSQDVWGTQYF. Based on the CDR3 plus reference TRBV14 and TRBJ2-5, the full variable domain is EAGVTQFPSHSVIEKGQTVTLRCDPISGHDNLYWYRRVMGKEIKFLLHFVKESKQDESGMPNNRFLAERTGGTYSTLKVQPAELEDSGVYFCASSQDVWGTQYFGPGTRLLVL.

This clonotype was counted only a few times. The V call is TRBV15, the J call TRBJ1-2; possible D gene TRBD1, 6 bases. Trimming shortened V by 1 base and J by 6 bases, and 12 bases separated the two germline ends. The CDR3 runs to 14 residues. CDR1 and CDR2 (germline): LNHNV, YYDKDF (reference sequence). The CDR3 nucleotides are TGTGCCACCAGCAGAGTACGGGGGGCCGATGGCTACACCTTC. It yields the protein CATSRVRGADGYTF. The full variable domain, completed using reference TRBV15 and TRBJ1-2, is DAMVIQNPRYQVTQFGKPVTLSCSQTLNHNVMYWYQQKSSQAPKLLFHYYDKDFNNEADTPDNFQSRRPNTSFCFLDIRSPGLGDTAMYLCATSRVRGADGYTFGSGTRLTVV.

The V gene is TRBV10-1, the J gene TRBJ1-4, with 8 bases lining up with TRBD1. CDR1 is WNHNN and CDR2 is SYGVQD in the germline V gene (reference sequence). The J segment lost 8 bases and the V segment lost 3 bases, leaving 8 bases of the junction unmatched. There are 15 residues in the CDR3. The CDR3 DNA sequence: TGCGCCAGCAGTGAATCCACAGGGGGAAGGGAAAAACTGTTTTTT. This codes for CASSESTGGREKLFF.

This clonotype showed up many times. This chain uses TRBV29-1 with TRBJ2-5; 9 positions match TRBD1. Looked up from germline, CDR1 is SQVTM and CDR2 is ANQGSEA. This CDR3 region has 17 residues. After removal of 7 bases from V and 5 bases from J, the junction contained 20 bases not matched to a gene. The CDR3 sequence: CSAWELKGQGDRETQYF. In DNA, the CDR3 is TGCAGCGCCTGGGAGTTAAAGGGACAGGGTGACCGGGAGACCCAGTACTTC.

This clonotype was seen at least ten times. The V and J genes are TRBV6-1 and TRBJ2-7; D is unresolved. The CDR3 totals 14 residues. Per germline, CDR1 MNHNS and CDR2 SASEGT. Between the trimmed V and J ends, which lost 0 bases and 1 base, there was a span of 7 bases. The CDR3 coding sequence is TGTGCCAGCAGTGAAGCGCCAGAGTCCTACGAGCAGTACTTC. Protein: CASSEAPESYEQYF.

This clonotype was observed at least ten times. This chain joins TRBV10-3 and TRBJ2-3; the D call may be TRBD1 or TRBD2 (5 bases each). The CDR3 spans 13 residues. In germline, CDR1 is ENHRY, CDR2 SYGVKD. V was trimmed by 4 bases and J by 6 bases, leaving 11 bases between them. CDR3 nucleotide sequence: TGTGCCATCAGTGCAGGGACGGCGGATACGCAGTATTTT. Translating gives CAISAGTADTQYF.

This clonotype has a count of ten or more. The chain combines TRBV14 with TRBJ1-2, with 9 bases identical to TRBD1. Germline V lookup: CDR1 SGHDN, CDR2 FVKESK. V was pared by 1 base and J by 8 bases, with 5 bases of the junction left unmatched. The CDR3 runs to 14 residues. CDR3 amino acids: CASSQVRTGDGYTF. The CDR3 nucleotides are TGTGCCAGCAGCCAAGTCAGGACAGGGGACGGCTACACCTTC.

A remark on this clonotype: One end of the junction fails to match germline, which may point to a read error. DNA of the CDR3: TGCAGTGCTAGAGAGGGTTCGAACACCGGGGAGTTGTTTTTT. This sequence encodes CSAREGSNTGELFF. The rearrangement uses TRBV20-1 and TRBJ2-2; D possibly corresponds to TRBD2 (5 bases). Germline CDR1 and CDR2: DFQATT and SNEGSKA (reference sequence). The CDR3 has 14 residues.

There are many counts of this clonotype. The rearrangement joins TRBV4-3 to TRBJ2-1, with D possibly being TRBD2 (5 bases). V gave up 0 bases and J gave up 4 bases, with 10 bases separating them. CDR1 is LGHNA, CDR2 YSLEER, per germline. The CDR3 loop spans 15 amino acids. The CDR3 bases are TGCGCCAGCAGCCAAGAACGGACTCGGTACAATGAGCAGTTCTTC. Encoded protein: CASSQERTRYNEQFF.

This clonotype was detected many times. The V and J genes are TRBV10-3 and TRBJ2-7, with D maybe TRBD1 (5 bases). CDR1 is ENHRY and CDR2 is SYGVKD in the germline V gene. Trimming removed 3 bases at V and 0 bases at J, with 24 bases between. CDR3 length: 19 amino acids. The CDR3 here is CAISEVGGRGLGASYEQYF. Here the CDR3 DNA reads TGTGCCATCAGTGAAGTCGGTGGAAGGGGTTTAGGGGCCTCCTACGAGCAGTACTTC.

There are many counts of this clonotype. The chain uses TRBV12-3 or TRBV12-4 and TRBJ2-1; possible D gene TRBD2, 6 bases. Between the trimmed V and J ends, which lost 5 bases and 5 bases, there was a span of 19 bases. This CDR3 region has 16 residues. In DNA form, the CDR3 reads TGTGCCAGCAGTCGATTAACCCTAGCGAACGACAATGAGCAGTTCTTC. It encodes CASSRLTLANDNEQFF.

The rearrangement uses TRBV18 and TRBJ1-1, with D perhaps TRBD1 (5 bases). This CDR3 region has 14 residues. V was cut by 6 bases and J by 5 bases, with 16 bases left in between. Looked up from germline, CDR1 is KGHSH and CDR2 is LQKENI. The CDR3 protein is CASSIWGGKTEAFF. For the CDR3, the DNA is TGTGCCAGCTCCATCTGGGGGGGTAAGACTGAAGCTTTCTTT. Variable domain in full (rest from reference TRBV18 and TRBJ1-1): NAGVMQNPRHLVRRRGQEARLRCSPMKGHSHVYWYRQLPEEGLKFMVYLQKENIIDESGMPKERFSAEFPKEGPSILRIQQVVRGDSAAYFCASSIWGGKTEAFFGQGTRLTVV.

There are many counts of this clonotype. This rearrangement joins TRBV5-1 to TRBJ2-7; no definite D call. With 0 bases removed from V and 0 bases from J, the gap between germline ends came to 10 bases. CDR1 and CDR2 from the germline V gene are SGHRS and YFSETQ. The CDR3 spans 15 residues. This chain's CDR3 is CASSLGVDSSYEQYF. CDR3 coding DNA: TGCGCCAGCAGCTTGGGGGTCGATAGCTCCTACGAGCAGTACTTC. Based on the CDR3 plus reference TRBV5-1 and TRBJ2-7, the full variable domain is KAGVTQTPRYLIKTRGQQVTLSCSPISGHRSVSWYQQTPGQGLQFLFEYFSETQRNKGNFPGRFSGRQFSNSRSEMNVSTLELGDSALYLCASSLGVDSSYEQYFGPGTRLTVT.

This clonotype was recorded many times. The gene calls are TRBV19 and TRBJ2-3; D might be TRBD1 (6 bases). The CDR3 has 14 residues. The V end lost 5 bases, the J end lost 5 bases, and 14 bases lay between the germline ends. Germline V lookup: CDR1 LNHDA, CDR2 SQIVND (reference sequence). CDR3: CASSLGTSGDTQYF. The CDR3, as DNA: TGTGCCAGTAGTTTAGGGACATCCGGAGATACGCAGTATTTT.

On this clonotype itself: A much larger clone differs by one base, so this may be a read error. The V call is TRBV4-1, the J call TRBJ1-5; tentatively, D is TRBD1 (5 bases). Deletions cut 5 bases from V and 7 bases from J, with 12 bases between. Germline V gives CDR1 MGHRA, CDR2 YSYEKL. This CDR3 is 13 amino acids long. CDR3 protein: CASSSERGQPQHF. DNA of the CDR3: TGCGCCAGCAGCTCCGAAAGGGGCCAGCCCCAGCATTTT.

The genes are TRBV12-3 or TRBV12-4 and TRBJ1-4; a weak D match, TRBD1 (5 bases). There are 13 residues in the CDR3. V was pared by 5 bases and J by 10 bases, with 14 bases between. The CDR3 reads CASSPRDQGKLFF. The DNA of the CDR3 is TGTGCCAGCAGTCCCCGGGATCAGGGAAAACTGTTTTTT.

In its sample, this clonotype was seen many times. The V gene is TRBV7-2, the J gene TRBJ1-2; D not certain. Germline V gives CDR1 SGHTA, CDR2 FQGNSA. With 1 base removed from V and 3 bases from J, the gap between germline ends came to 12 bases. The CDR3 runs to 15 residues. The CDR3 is CASSLDGEGDYGYTF. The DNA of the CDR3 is TGTGCCAGCAGCTTAGACGGGGAGGGTGACTATGGCTACACCTTC.